These T cell receptor beta chains were read from a single sample in a study of blood T cells in healthy people across ages. One entry per CDR3 protein results from TCRdb running MiXCR on the 5' RACE reads. The data show approximately 1.5 million distinct CDR3 sequences, with about 35% seen just once and roughly 12% held by the top ten. The sequenced material came from blood. The source is a woman in her twenties or thirties in good health. Each CDR3 is given with its conserved first and last residue. The order of the fields is clone size, D gene, J gene, V gene, CDR3 DNA, CDR3 protein. The D gene is left open where the match is weak. A clone size is listed for some rows: how often the clone was seen (once, few, many), or a class if it is expanded.

abundance: few
d_gene: TRBD2
j_gene: TRBJ2-3
v_gene: TRBV20-1
CDR3nt: TGCAGTGCTATGGGGACTAGCGGGGGAACAGATACGCAGTATTTT
CDR3aa: CSAMGTSGGTDTQYF

abundance: .
d_gene: TRBD2
j_gene: TRBJ2-1
v_gene: TRBV20-1
CDR3nt: TGCAGTGCTAGAGATCTCCTAGCGGGGGGAAACAATGAGCAGTTCTTC
CDR3aa: CSARDLLAGGNNEQFF

abundance: .
d_gene: .
j_gene: TRBJ1-4
v_gene: TRBV7-2
CDR3nt: TGTGCCAGCAACTTATCGCTTGCAACTAATGAAAAACGGTTTTTT
CDR3aa: CASNLSLATNEKRFF

abundance: .
d_gene: TRBD1
j_gene: TRBJ2-2
v_gene: TRBV3-1
CDR3nt: TGTGCCAGCAGCCACTGGGACAGGGCGAACACCGGGGAGCTGTTTTTT
CDR3aa: CASSHWDRANTGELFF

abundance: .
d_gene: TRBD1
j_gene: TRBJ1-2
v_gene: TRBV2
CDR3nt: TGTGCCAGCAGTGAAGGTGGGACAGTCACAGCTAACTATGGCTACACCTTC
CDR3aa: CASSEGGTVTANYGYTF

abundance: few
d_gene: .
j_gene: TRBJ1-2
v_gene: TRBV9
CDR3nt: TGTGCCAGCAGCGTAGATGGGTTGAACTATGGCTACACCTTC
CDR3aa: CASSVDGLNYGYTF

abundance: .
d_gene: TRBD2
j_gene: TRBJ2-1
v_gene: TRBV9
CDR3nt: TGTGCCAGCAGCGTAGTTAGCGGGAGTGGTGAGCAGTTCTTC
CDR3aa: CASSVVSGSGEQFF

abundance: .
d_gene: TRBD1
j_gene: TRBJ1-2
v_gene: TRBV13
CDR3nt: TGTGCCAGCAGCCCAGAGGGGACAGGGTTTCATGGCTACACCTTC
CDR3aa: CASSPEGTGFHGYTF

abundance: few
d_gene: TRBD1
j_gene: TRBJ2-7
v_gene: TRBV28
CDR3nt: TGTGCCAGCAGTACAGGGGGCCGGGGGACCTACGAGCAGTACTTC
CDR3aa: CASSTGGRGTYEQYF

abundance: .
d_gene: TRBD1
j_gene: TRBJ2-2
v_gene: TRBV7-2
CDR3nt: TGTGCCAGCAACTTGATGGGACAGGGTAACACCGGGGAGCTGTTTTTT
CDR3aa: CASNLMGQGNTGELFF

abundance: .
d_gene: .
j_gene: TRBJ2-5
v_gene: TRBV29-1
CDR3nt: TGCAGCGCCATACTAGTGGGCGGGGCGGAGACCCAGTACTTC
CDR3aa: CSAILVGGAETQYF

abundance: few
d_gene: TRBD1
j_gene: TRBJ1-5
v_gene: TRBV20-1
CDR3nt: TGCAGTGCTATGACAGGGGCCAACAGTCAGCCCCAGCATTTT
CDR3aa: CSAMTGANSQPQHF

abundance: few
d_gene: .
j_gene: TRBJ1-1
v_gene: TRBV27
CDR3nt: TGTGCCAGCAGTCCCCTGGTGGGCACTGAAGCTTTCTTT
CDR3aa: CASSPLVGTEAFF

abundance: .
d_gene: .
j_gene: TRBJ1-2
v_gene: TRBV9
CDR3nt: TGTGCCAGCAGCAAAGCCAGGACCCATGGCTACACCTTC
CDR3aa: CASSKARTHGYTF

abundance: .
d_gene: .
j_gene: TRBJ1-1
v_gene: TRBV6-1
CDR3nt: TGTGCCAGCATTCGACAGAACACTGAAGCTTTCTTT
CDR3aa: CASIRQNTEAFF

abundance: .
d_gene: .
j_gene: TRBJ2-2
v_gene: TRBV20-1
CDR3nt: TGCAGTGCGGAGGGGGGGGTCAACACCGGGGAGCTGTTTTTT
CDR3aa: CSAEGGVNTGELFF

abundance: .
d_gene: .
j_gene: TRBJ2-5
v_gene: TRBV3-1
CDR3nt: TGTGCCAGCAGCCAAGGTTGGCAGATCCAAGAGACCCAGTACTTC
CDR3aa: CASSQGWQIQETQYF

abundance: .
d_gene: .
j_gene: TRBJ2-1
v_gene: TRBV7-9
CDR3nt: TGTGCCAGCAGCTTCGCCCTGGAGGGGGGTGAGCAGTTCTTC
CDR3aa: CASSFALEGGEQFF

abundance: .
d_gene: .
j_gene: TRBJ2-7
v_gene: TRBV30
CDR3nt: TGTGCCGCCCCCAGGGGAGGAGGCTACGAGCAGTACTTC
CDR3aa: CAAPRGGGYEQYF

abundance: .
d_gene: .
j_gene: TRBJ2-1
v_gene: TRBV30
CDR3nt: TGTGCCTGGAGTGGTCTCGGATTCAATGAGCAGTTCTTC
CDR3aa: CAWSGLGFNEQFF

abundance: few
d_gene: TRBD1
j_gene: TRBJ2-5
v_gene: TRBV20-1
CDR3nt: TGCAGTGCCCAGGGACAGGGAGCGGTAGAGACCCAGTACTTC
CDR3aa: CSAQGQGAVETQYF

abundance: few
d_gene: .
j_gene: TRBJ2-7
v_gene: TRBV13
CDR3nt: TGTGCCAGCAGCTCGAACCGACTTCCCGCCTACGAGCAGTACTTC
CDR3aa: CASSSNRLPAYEQYF

abundance: .
d_gene: .
j_gene: TRBJ2-6
v_gene: TRBV7-2
CDR3nt: TGTGCCAGCAACCTAAGGGGATCTGGGGCCGACGTCCTGACTTTC
CDR3aa: CASNLRGSGADVLTF

abundance: .
d_gene: TRBD2
j_gene: TRBJ2-7
v_gene: TRBV27
CDR3nt: TGTGCCAGCAGTCCTCTAGCGGGAGAGCCCTACGAGCAGTACTTC
CDR3aa: CASSPLAGEPYEQYF

abundance: few
d_gene: TRBD2
j_gene: TRBJ2-3
v_gene: TRBV27
CDR3nt: TGTGCCAGGACTAGCGGGGCAGATACGCAGTATTTT
CDR3aa: CARTSGADTQYF

abundance: .
d_gene: .
j_gene: TRBJ1-6
v_gene: TRBV12-3/TRBV12-4
CDR3nt: TGTGCCAGCAGTCTACATCCGAAGAATTCACCCCTCCACTTT
CDR3aa: CASSLHPKNSPLHF

abundance: many
d_gene: .
j_gene: TRBJ2-5
v_gene: TRBV4-1
CDR3nt: TGCGCCAGCAGCCAAGAACCCAGGGAAGAGACCCAGTACTTC
CDR3aa: CASSQEPREETQYF

abundance: many
d_gene: .
j_gene: TRBJ1-5
v_gene: TRBV4-1
CDR3nt: TGCGCCAGCAGCCAAGATTCCCCCACAAATGGGGTCGCTAATCAGCCCCAGCATTTT
CDR3aa: CASSQDSPTNGVANQPQHF

abundance: .
d_gene: .
j_gene: TRBJ2-6
v_gene: TRBV27
CDR3nt: TGTGCCAGCAGTTTATCGTCAGGGGGGGGGGCCAACGTCCTGACTTTC
CDR3aa: CASSLSSGGGANVLTF

abundance: few
d_gene: .
j_gene: TRBJ2-5
v_gene: TRBV20-1
CDR3nt: TGCAGTGCTAGAGGCGTCGGGGTTCCACAAGAGACCCAGTACTTC
CDR3aa: CSARGVGVPQETQYF

abundance: .
d_gene: .
j_gene: TRBJ1-2
v_gene: TRBV20-1
CDR3nt: TGCAGTGCTAGAGATTCATCGGGGGCGCGAAACTATGGCTACACCTTC
CDR3aa: CSARDSSGARNYGYTF

abundance: .
d_gene: .
j_gene: TRBJ2-3
v_gene: TRBV18
CDR3nt: TGTGCCAGCTCACCCGACAGGCATTCAGATACGCAGTATTTT
CDR3aa: CASSPDRHSDTQYF

abundance: few
d_gene: TRBD1
j_gene: TRBJ2-7
v_gene: TRBV20-1
CDR3nt: TGCAGTGCAAAGAGGGGGCGGACCTACGAGCAGTACTTC
CDR3aa: CSAKRGRTYEQYF

abundance: .
d_gene: .
j_gene: TRBJ2-1
v_gene: TRBV20-1
CDR3nt: TGCAGTGTCCCGCCCCCCCCATCCTACGAGCAGTTCTTC
CDR3aa: CSVPPPPSYEQFF

abundance: .
d_gene: .
j_gene: TRBJ2-7
v_gene: TRBV21-1
CDR3nt: TGTGCCAGCAGCAAGGGTCTCCCTCGGGCCTACGAGCAGTACTTC
CDR3aa: CASSKGLPRAYEQYF

abundance: .
d_gene: TRBD2
j_gene: TRBJ2-1
v_gene: TRBV3-1
CDR3nt: TGTGCCAGCAGCCCGGGACTAGCGGGGACCAATGAGCAGTTCTTC
CDR3aa: CASSPGLAGTNEQFF

abundance: few
d_gene: .
j_gene: TRBJ2-3
v_gene: TRBV5-1
CDR3nt: TGCGCCAGCAGCTCCGGACAGAAGACAGATACGCAGTATTTT
CDR3aa: CASSSGQKTDTQYF

abundance: .
d_gene: .
j_gene: TRBJ1-2
v_gene: TRBV5-5
CDR3nt: TGTGCCAGCAGCTTCGGAGGGCTCGGTGGCTACACCTTC
CDR3aa: CASSFGGLGGYTF

abundance: .
d_gene: TRBD2
j_gene: TRBJ2-7
v_gene: TRBV10-3
CDR3nt: TGTGCCATCAGTGAGTCTGTTAGCGGGGCCTACGAGCAGTACTTC
CDR3aa: CAISESVSGAYEQYF

abundance: .
d_gene: .
j_gene: TRBJ2-7
v_gene: TRBV6-1
CDR3nt: TGTGCCAGTCTGTGGGGTTACGAGCAGTACTTC
CDR3aa: CASLWGYEQYF

abundance: few
d_gene: TRBD1
j_gene: TRBJ2-2
v_gene: TRBV6-5
CDR3nt: TGTGCCAGCAGAAGGGGGCCCGGGGAGCTGTTTTTT
CDR3aa: CASRRGPGELFF

abundance: .
d_gene: .
j_gene: TRBJ2-5
v_gene: TRBV12-3/TRBV12-4
CDR3nt: TGTGCCAGCAGCCTGGGGGTACGAGAAGAGACCCAGTACTTC
CDR3aa: CASSLGVREETQYF

abundance: many
d_gene: TRBD2
j_gene: TRBJ2-7
v_gene: TRBV20-1
CDR3nt: TGCAGTGCAACTCCGGGAGGGAGCTCCTACGAGCAGTACTTC
CDR3aa: CSATPGGSSYEQYF

abundance: .
d_gene: .
j_gene: TRBJ2-2
v_gene: TRBV3-1
CDR3nt: TGTGCCAGCAGTCCCTTGTGGTACACCGGGGAGCTGTTTTTT
CDR3aa: CASSPLWYTGELFF

abundance: .
d_gene: TRBD1
j_gene: TRBJ2-2
v_gene: TRBV11-2
CDR3nt: TGTGCCAGCAGCTTCGAACAGGGGTGGTCGAACACCGGGGAGCTGTTTTTT
CDR3aa: CASSFEQGWSNTGELFF

abundance: .
d_gene: TRBD2
j_gene: TRBJ2-7
v_gene: TRBV5-1
CDR3nt: TGCGCCAGCAGCTCGAAAGCGGGAGGGCCGAGGGAGCAGTACTTC
CDR3aa: CASSSKAGGPREQYF